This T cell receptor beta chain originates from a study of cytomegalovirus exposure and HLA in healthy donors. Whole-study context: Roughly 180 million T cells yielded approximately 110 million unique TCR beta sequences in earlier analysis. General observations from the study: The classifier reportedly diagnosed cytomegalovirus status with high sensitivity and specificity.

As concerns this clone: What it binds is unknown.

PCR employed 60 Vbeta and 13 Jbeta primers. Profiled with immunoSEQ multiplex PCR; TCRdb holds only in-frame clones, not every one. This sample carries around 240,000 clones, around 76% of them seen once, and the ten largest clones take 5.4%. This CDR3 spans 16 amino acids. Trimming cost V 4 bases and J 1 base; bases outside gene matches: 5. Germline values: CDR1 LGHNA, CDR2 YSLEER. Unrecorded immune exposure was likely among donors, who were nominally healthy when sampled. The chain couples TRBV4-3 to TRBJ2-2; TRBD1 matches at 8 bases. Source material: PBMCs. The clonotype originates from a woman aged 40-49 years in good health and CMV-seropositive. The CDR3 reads CASSPQGVQNTGELFF. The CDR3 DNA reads TGCGCCAGCAGCCCACAGGGGGTTCAGAACACCGGGGAGCTGTTTTTT.